A selection of T cell receptor beta chains follows, all from one sample in a study of neoadjuvant nivolumab and ipilimumab in lung cancer. The assay was immunoSEQ multiplex PCR, and TCRdb's table has in-frame clones only and misses some. The sample yields 40,000 to 60,000 clones, about 89% seen once. Material: blood, obtained before neoadjuvant nivolumab, alone or with ipilimumab. The receptor set was obtained from an adult with non-small cell lung cancer. Some clones in this sample may be carry-over from other donors' samples. Each CDR3 is given without its conserved first and last residue. The D gene is left open where the match is weak.

j_gene | v_gene | d_gene | CDR3aa
TRBJ2-7 | TRBV7-3 | TRBD1 | ASSQQGGYEQY
TRBJ1-2 | TRBV5-5 | TRBD1 | ASSSGTGLGYT
TRBJ1-5 | TRBV2 | NA | ASSEVRGNGPQH
TRBJ2-3 | TRBV29-1 | TRBD1 | SVGVRGPPSTDTQY
TRBJ2-5 | TRBV7-9 | NA | ASSAPRANQETQY
TRBJ1-5 | TRBV4-1 | TRBD1 | ASSQQQGGSNQPQH
TRBJ2-3 | TRBV6-6 | TRBD2 | ASTIRLAGRTDTQY
TRBJ2-7 | TRBV19 | NA | ASSISPVSYEQY
TRBJ1-1 | TRBV4-1 | NA | ASSQDRAVTEAF
TRBJ2-7 | TRBV20-1 | NA | SAGDGREQY
TRBJ2-2 | TRBV19 | TRBD1 | ASRGQGENEPF